This T cell receptor (beta chain) was profiled in a study of T cell responses to AZD1222 COVID-19 vaccine. The CDR3 consists of 11 residues. Trimming took 2 bases from V and 6 from J, leaving 8 bases between them. The germline V gene encodes CDR1 GTSNPN and CDR2 SVGIG (reference sequence). Sequencing was performed with immunoSEQ multiplex PCR; in TCRdb, only in-frame clones are kept and a portion is missing. The data show 55,000 to 80,000 clones, roughly 89% seen once. Sequencing used peripheral blood, obtained on day 0 of AZD1222 vaccination. The TCR comes from an adult in good health. V is TRBV30 and J is TRBJ2-7; unclear D gene. Here the CDR3 reads CAWSLVVEQYF. CDR3 bases: TGTGCCTGGAGTCTGGTGGTCGAGCAGTACTTC.